The rows below give T cell receptor beta chains drawn from one sample of a study of CD8 T cells in ankylosing spondylitis. TCRdb itself ran the 5' RACE reads through MiXCR, one entry per CDR3 protein. The sample includes 270,000 or so distinct CDR3 sequences, more than 15% seen only once; the top ten take about a third. Sequencing was done on a sample of blood, either unsorted or a sorted T cell fraction (not recorded which). The receptors shown here come from a male donor with ankylosing spondylitis or in good health (not recorded which). The CDR3 runs from the conserved cysteine through the conserved F or W. A D gene is named only where the DNA matches it firmly. Expanded clones are given a class, and other clones once, few, many or no size at all.

D gene	clone size	J gene	V gene	CDR3 DNA	CDR3 protein
-	few	TRBJ2-7	TRBV4-3	TGCGCCAGCAGCCAAGATCGGGCGAATTACGAGCAGTACTTC	CASSQDRANYEQYF
-	-	TRBJ2-7	TRBV29-1	TGCAGCGTTGAAGATGAGGCAGGGCAGAGATACGAGCAGTACTTC	CSVEDEAGQRYEQYF
-	few	TRBJ2-2	TRBV12-3/TRBV12-4	TGTGCCAGCAGTGCCGGGGTGTTGGAAAACCCCGGGGAGCTGTTTTTT	CASSAGVLENPGELFF
-	few	TRBJ1-2	TRBV29-1	TGCAGCGTTGAAGCCTCATTTATCTCGCCTAACTATGGCTACACCTTC	CSVEASFISPNYGYTF
-	few	TRBJ2-2	TRBV11-2	TGTGCCAGCAGTTGGGGCTATAAGTCAGGGACCACCGGGGAGCTGTTTTTT	CASSWGYKSGTTGELFF
TRBD1	many	TRBJ2-1	TRBV5-1	TGCGCCAGCAGGGATGAAACAGGGGATTCCTACAATGAGCAGTTCTTC	CASRDETGDSYNEQFF
-	-	TRBJ1-1	TRBV5-5	TGTGCCAGCAGCTATAAGGGACCGGACACTGAAGCTTTCTTT	CASSYKGPDTEAFF
-	-	TRBJ2-7	TRBV20-1	TGCAGTGCTAGGGGGCAGGGCTGGTACGAGCAGTACTTC	CSARGQGWYEQYF
-	-	TRBJ2-3	TRBV5-1	TGCGCCAGCAGCTTGGAAGGGGCAGATACGCAGTATTTT	CASSLEGADTQYF
-	once	TRBJ1-2	TRBV7-2	TGTGCCAGCAGCTTATCGGGGCCAGTGGGCTATGGCTACACCTTC	CASSLSGPVGYGYTF
TRBD2	few	TRBJ2-7	TRBV7-9	TGTGCCAGATCGGGACTAGCGGGAGGGCATCACGAGCAGTACTTC	CARSGLAGGHHEQYF
-	-	TRBJ1-5	TRBV19	TGTGCCAGTAGACCGGAGGGGGGAAGGCAGCCCCAGCATTTT	CASRPEGGRQPQHF
TRBD2	-	TRBJ2-3	TRBV4-3	TGCGCCAGCAGCCAAGATGCGGGACTAGCGGGACCAGATACGCAGTATTTT	CASSQDAGLAGPDTQYF
TRBD2	-	TRBJ2-1	TRBV19	TGTGCCAGTCTAGCGGGGGCCGGTCCAAATGAGCAGTTCTTC	CASLAGAGPNEQFF
TRBD2	-	TRBJ2-1	TRBV12-5	TGTGCTAGTGGTTTCAAGGGACTAGCATACAATGAGCAGTTCTTC	CASGFKGLAYNEQFF
TRBD2	once	TRBJ2-1	TRBV12-3/TRBV12-4	TGTGCCAGCAGTCCGACTAGCGGGAAAGAGCAGTTCTTC	CASSPTSGKEQFF
-	few	TRBJ2-7	TRBV29-1	TGCAGCGTTGGTATGTCAACCTACGAGCAGTACTTC	CSVGMSTYEQYF
-	-	TRBJ1-5	TRBV6-2/TRBV6-3	TGTGCCAGCAGTTACTCGACGGGGGAGGGACGGATTAATAGCAATCAGCCCCAGCATTTT	CASSYSTGEGRINSNQPQHF